The 28 T cell receptor beta chains given below trace back to one sample, sequenced in a study of T cell changes during pregnancy in multiple sclerosis. Here immunoSEQ multiplex PCR was the method, and the copy in TCRdb shows in-frame clones only, minus some. The top ten hold around 2.1% of the sample, which has tens of thousands of clones, about 91% seen once. The input for sequencing was peripheral blood, taken in the third trimester of pregnancy. Receptors were obtained from a female donor with multiple sclerosis, enrolled in a pregnancy study.

As DNA, the CDR3 is TGCGCCAGCAGCCGGACTAGCGGGAATGCAGATACGCAGTATTTT. This translates into CASSRTSGNADTQYF. This rearrangement joins TRBV5-1 to TRBJ2-3; TRBD2 agrees at 12 bases. Germline V lookup: CDR1 SGHRS, CDR2 YFSETQ. Trimming at V came to 4 bases and at J to 4 bases, leaving 4 bases not matched to a gene. This CDR3 has 15 amino acids.

In DNA form, the CDR3 reads TGCGCCAGCAGCTTAGACCCGGGACTAGGCTCCTACGAGCAGTACTTC. Its protein is CASSLDPGLGSYEQYF. The gene calls are TRBV5-1 and TRBJ2-5; 8 positions agree with TRBD2. The J call may be faulty, since TRBJ2-7 better matches the DNA end. Germline V gene lookup returns CDR1 SGHRS and CDR2 YFSETQ. This CDR3 has 16 amino acids.

The chain combines TRBV6-5 with TRBJ2-7, with D unresolved. The CDR3 covers 13 residues. Germline assignment: CDR1 MNHEY and CDR2 SVGAGI. The V gene lost 0 bases and the J gene lost 4 bases, with 7 bases spanning the gap. The CDR3 loop is CASSYSAVYEQYF. CDR3 sequence (DNA): TGTGCCAGCAGTTACTCCGCAGTTTACGAGCAGTACTTC.

V and J are TRBV9 and TRBJ2-1, with unresolved D. CDR1 and CDR2 (germline): SGDLS, YYNGEE. Trimming took off 3 bases at V and 5 bases at J, with 9 bases between the two ends. The CDR3 is 13 residues long. In DNA, the CDR3 is TGTGCCAGCAGCGCCATTCCAAACAATGAGCAGTTCTTC. It encodes CASSAIPNNEQFF.

In regard to this clone: The sample carries other DNA sequences with the same CDR3. The genes are TRBV4-3 and TRBJ2-7, with TRBD1 as a possible D gene (5 bases). CDR3 length equals 14 residues. Germline values: CDR1 LGHNA, CDR2 YSLEER. Trimming removed 5 bases at V and 0 bases at J, with 11 bases between. CDR3 nucleotide sequence: TGCGCCAGCAGCGCCCAGCAGGGCTCCTACGAGCAGTACTTC. It is translated as CASSAQQGSYEQYF.

The genes are TRBV19 and TRBJ1-1; D is possibly TRBD1 (6 bases). The CDR3 totals 13 residues. Germline V CDR1 and CDR2: LNHDA, SQIVND (reference sequence). Trimming pared 1 base from V and 6 bases from J, leaving 9 bases between. The CDR3 sequence: CASSIGGGSEAFF. CDR3 DNA sequence: TGTGCCAGTAGTATAGGTGGGGGCTCTGAAGCTTTCTTT. The full variable domain, rest sourced from reference TRBV19 and TRBJ1-1, is DGGITQSPKYLFRKEGQNVTLSCEQNLNHDAMYWYRQDPGQGLRLIYYSQIVNDFQKGDIAEGYSVSREKKESFPLTVTSAQKNPTAFYLCASSIGGGSEAFFGQGTRLTVV.

The chain uses TRBV7-3 and TRBJ2-2; tentative D call: TRBD2 (5 bases). Looked up from germline, CDR1 is SGHTA and CDR2 is FQGTGA. V shed 6 bases and J shed 4 bases, with 12 bases lying between them. The CDR3 length is 14 residues. The CDR3: CASRFGVGTGELFF. The CDR3 bases are TGTGCCAGCAGGTTCGGGGTGGGCACCGGGGAGCTGTTTTTT.

This chain connects TRBV29-1 to TRBJ1-4; 8 nucleotides align to TRBD1. This CDR3 has 16 residues. The germline V gene encodes CDR1 SQVTM and CDR2 ANQGSEA. V lost 4 bases and J lost 4; bases outside the gene matches: 11. The CDR3 sequence is CSVADSTGAINEKLFF. The CDR3 coding sequence is TGCAGCGTTGCCGATTCGACAGGGGCGATTAATGAAAAACTGTTTTTT.

V gene TRBV5-1 combines with J gene TRBJ1-2, with 12 positions matching TRBD1. V gave up 4 bases and J gave up 12 bases; unmatched junction bases: 13. CDR3 length: 15 amino acids. Looked up from germline, CDR1 is SGHRS and CDR2 is YFSETQ. In DNA, the CDR3 is TGCGCCAGCAGCCCCGGGTCGGGACAGGGGGCCTGGAACACCTTC. Its protein is CASSPGSGQGAWNTF.

The V and J genes are TRBV6-4 and TRBJ2-1; possibly TRBD2 for D (6 bases). Trimming removed 4 bases from V and 6 bases from J, with 10 bases in between. The CDR3 covers 13 residues. The germline V gene has CDR1 MRHNA and CDR2 SNTAGT. The CDR3 spells CASSAGSSNEQFF. The CDR3 DNA reads as TGTGCCAGCAGTGCCGGGAGCTCCAATGAGCAGTTCTTC.

This clone was recorded only once. This chain links TRBV9 with TRBJ2-7; TRBD1 might be the D (6 bases). V lost 3 bases to trimming and J lost 2 bases, with 18 bases between them. The CDR3 is made up of 16 amino acids. Germline CDR1 reads SGDLS; CDR2 reads YYNGEE. CDR3 DNA: TGTGCCAGCAGCGAGGTTCCCGGGACACGAGCCTACGAGCAGTACTTC. This encodes CASSEVPGTRAYEQYF.

The chain uses TRBV7-9 and TRBJ2-3; no clear D. Trimming took 5 bases from V and 2 from J, leaving 11 bases between them. CDR1 SEHNR and CDR2 FQNEAQ come from the germline V gene (reference sequence). The CDR3 is 14 amino acids. CDR3 protein: CASSPPADTDTQYF. DNA for the CDR3: TGTGCCAGCAGCCCACCGGCGGACACAGATACGCAGTATTTT.

This chain joins TRBV4-1 and TRBJ2-7, with 7 bases identical to TRBD1. After removal of 4 bases from V and 3 bases from J, the junction contained 9 bases not matched to a gene. This CDR3 spans 15 amino acids. Germline V gene sequence: CDR1 MGHRA, CDR2 YSYEKL. The DNA of the CDR3 is TGCGCCAGCAGCCTCAACCGGGACAGAGACTACGAGCAGTACTTC. Translation gives CASSLNRDRDYEQYF.

The chain combines TRBV30 with TRBJ2-1; 8 bases agree with TRBD2. Germline CDR1 and CDR2: GTSNPN and SVGIG (reference sequence). The CDR3 consists of 14 residues. The J segment lost 7 bases and the V segment lost 4 bases, leaving 9 bases of the junction unmatched. The DNA for the CDR3 is TGTGCCTGGAAGGGTAGCGGGGTTAAGAATGAGCAGTTCTTC. The encoded protein is CAWKGSGVKNEQFF. Together with reference TRBV30 and TRBJ2-1, the CDR3 gives the full variable domain: SQTIHQWPATLVQPVGSPLSLECTVEGTSNPNLYWYRQAAGRGLQLLFYSVGIGQISSEVPQNLSASRPQDRQFILSSKKLLLSDSGFYLCAWKGSGVKNEQFFGPGTRLTVL.

This clone was observed a single time. The J gene is TRBJ2-7, the V gene TRBV27; 10 bases agree with TRBD2. The germline V gene encodes CDR1 MNHEY and CDR2 SMNVEV (reference sequence). J lost 2 bases, V lost 5 bases, and 6 bases had no gene match. This CDR3 contains 15 residues. CDR3 sequence (DNA): TGTGCCAGCAGTCCTTCGGGACTAGCGACCTACGAGCAGTACTTC. Residues: CASSPSGLATYEQYF.

Comment on this clone: Germline is not matched at one junction end, which may reflect a read error. The V gene is TRBV7-7, the J gene TRBJ2-7; weak D call: TRBD1 (6 bases). Per the germline V gene, CDR1 is SSHAT and CDR2 is FNYEAQ (reference sequence). The CDR3 is made up of 15 amino acids. Here the CDR3 reads CASSLTHRVNHEQYF. The CDR3 bases are TGTGCTAGCAGCCTCACACACAGGGTAAACCACGAGCAGTACTTC.

The genes are TRBV5-1 and TRBJ1-1; maybe TRBD1 (5 bases). Germline lookup yields CDR1 SGHRS and CDR2 YFSETQ. Trimming shortened V by 3 bases and J by 7 bases, and 13 bases separated the two germline ends. The CDR3 loop spans 13 amino acids. The CDR3 DNA is TGCGCCAGCAGCTCCTCACCGGGGGGTGAAGCTTTCTTT. Protein product: CASSSSPGGEAFF.

The gene calls are TRBV28 and TRBJ1-5; D gene unclear. The V gene lost 6 bases and the J gene lost 2 bases, with 11 bases spanning the gap. This CDR3 comprises 14 residues. Germline loops: CDR1 MDHEN, CDR2 SYDVKM. The CDR3 DNA sequence: TGTGCCAGCAGCCCCAACAGAGGCAATCAGCCCCAGCATTTT. Protein product: CASSPNRGNQPQHF.

V usage is TRBV28 and J usage is TRBJ1-5; tentative D call: TRBD1 (6 bases). Between the trimmed V and J ends, which lost 6 bases and 0 bases, there was a span of 18 bases. CDR1 MDHEN and CDR2 SYDVKM come from the germline V gene. The CDR3 is made up of 17 amino acids. The CDR3, as DNA: TGTGCCAGCAGACACCCTCCCGACAGGAGTAGCAATCAGCCCCAGCATTTT. Its translation: CASRHPPDRSSNQPQHF.

The chain has TRBV6-5 and TRBJ1-5, with D tentatively TRBD1 (5 bases). Germline CDR1 is MNHEY and CDR2 is SVGAGI. V lost 5 bases, J lost 1 base, and 12 bases lay in between. The CDR3 loop spans 15 amino acids. The CDR3 region is CASSTTSGSNQPQHF. CDR3 DNA sequence: TGTGCCAGCAGTACCACCTCAGGGAGCAATCAGCCCCAGCATTTT.

The chain joins TRBV7-2 to TRBJ2-1, with TRBD2 matching over 7 bases. The CDR3 contains 14 residues. Trimming at V came to 4 bases and at J to 2 bases, leaving 2 bases not matched to a gene. CDR1 and CDR2 from the germline V gene are SGHTA and FQGNSA. CDR3 sequence: CASSWSGTYNEQFF. The CDR3 coding sequence is TGTGCCAGCAGCTGGAGCGGGACCTACAATGAGCAGTTCTTC.

The sample holds one count of this clone. The genes are TRBV29-1 and TRBJ2-2, with a weak D call TRBD1 (5 bases). Germline loops: CDR1 SQVTM, CDR2 ANQGSEA. The CDR3 runs 15 residues. The V end lost 6 bases, the J end lost 7 bases, and 21 bases lay between the germline ends. The CDR3 spells CSVNTGSLPVGELFF. CDR3 sequence (DNA): TGCAGCGTGAATACAGGATCATTACCGGTCGGGGAGCTGTTTTTT.

This clone was seen only once. The chain combines TRBV7-2 with TRBJ2-6, with a possible D match to TRBD1 (5 bases). The CDR3 consists of 16 residues. Trimming shortened V by 0 bases and J by 2 bases, and 8 bases separated the two germline ends. Germline-derived CDR1 and CDR2 are SGHTA and FQGNSA. The CDR3 spells CASSLAGATGANVLTF. The CDR3 region has the DNA TGTGCCAGCAGCTTAGCAGGGGCAACTGGGGCCAACGTCCTGACTTTC.

This chain uses TRBV18 with TRBJ1-5, with TRBD1 as a possible D gene (6 bases). V gave up 2 bases and J gave up 5 bases, with 7 bases separating them. The CDR3 runs 13 residues. Germline V gene lookup returns CDR1 KGHSH and CDR2 LQKENI. The CDR3 sequence: CASSPKGDQPQHF. CDR3 DNA sequence: TGTGCCAGCTCACCAAAGGGGGATCAGCCCCAGCATTTT.

CDR3 sequence reads: CSVELVNTGELFF. The CDR3 DNA reads TGCAGCGTTGAGCTAGTAAACACCGGGGAGCTGTTTTTT. This rearrangement joins TRBV29-1 to TRBJ2-2; no clear D. The ends were cut back, 3 bases at V and 2 bases at J, with 7 bases in the middle. Germline V gene lookup returns CDR1 SQVTM and CDR2 ANQGSEA. The CDR3 runs to 13 residues.

The chain's CDR3 is CASSAGDFTYEQYF. CDR3 sequence (DNA): TGTGCCAGCAGCGCCGGGGACTTCACCTACGAGCAGTACTTC. The rearrangement links TRBV7-6 to TRBJ2-7; possibly TRBD2 for D (6 bases). This CDR3 has 14 residues. Germline loops: CDR1 SGHVS, CDR2 FNYEAQ. The ends were cut back, 5 bases at V and 2 bases at J, with 13 bases in the middle.

V and J are TRBV7-3 and TRBJ2-5; the match to TRBD1 covers 10 bases. Germline values: CDR1 SGHTA, CDR2 FQGTGA. This CDR3 is built from 16 residues. With V trimmed by 2 bases and J by 2 bases, 5 bases remained unmatched. CDR3 residues: CASSLSGTGDQETQYF. The CDR3 bases are TGTGCCAGCAGCTTATCCGGGACAGGGGATCAAGAGACCCAGTACTTC.

This clone was detected once. This chain's CDR3 is CASSGGASYEQYF. The CDR3 DNA sequence: TGTGCCAGCAGCGGAGGAGCTTCCTACGAGCAGTACTTC. The chain recombines TRBV11-2 with TRBJ2-7, with D possibly being TRBD2 (5 bases). This CDR3 contains 13 residues. Trimming removed 5 bases from V and 1 base from J, with 9 bases in between. Germline V gene data show CDR1 as SGHAT and CDR2 as FQNNGV.